A selection of T cell receptor beta chains follows, all from one sample in a study of cytomegalovirus exposure and HLA in healthy donors. Libraries were prepared by immunoSEQ multiplex PCR; TCRdb keeps only in-frame clonotypes and omits some of them. Here the sample spans more than 65,000 clones, roughly 72% being singletons. Material for sequencing was PBMCs. The receptors derive from a woman aged 45 to 65 in good health and CMV-seropositive. Both conserved end residues are part of each CDR3. D genes are given only for firm matches. Size tells how often a clone was seen (once, few, many) or the class of an expanded clone, and some rows leave it out.

abundance,v_gene,d_gene,j_gene,CDR3aa,CDR3nt
.,TRBV14,.,TRBJ2-7,CASSRGSYEQYF,TGTGCCAGCAGCCGAGGGTCCTACGAGCAGTACTTC
.,TRBV10-3,.,TRBJ1-2,CAISESQVGYTF,TGTGCCATCAGTGAAAGCCAGGTCGGCTACACCTTC
.,TRBV13,TRBD1,TRBJ2-1,CASSSGTGAHANEQFF,TGTGCCAGCAGCTCCGGGACAGGGGCCCATGCGAATGAGCAGTTCTTC
few,TRBV11-1,TRBD1,TRBJ2-4,CASSLAGQGARNIQYF,TGTGCCAGCAGCTTAGCGGGACAGGGGGCGAGGAACATTCAGTACTTC
.,TRBV15,.,TRBJ2-2,CATSSPVRERRSGELFF,TGTGCCACCAGCAGTCCGGTGAGGGAGCGACGTTCCGGGGAGCTGTTTTTT
.,TRBV19,TRBD1,TRBJ2-7,CASSRQGSYEQYF,TGTGCCAGTAGTAGACAGGGATCCTACGAGCAGTACTTC
once,TRBV10-3,TRBD1,TRBJ1-5,CATGTASNQPQHF,TGTGCCACGGGGACAGCATCCAATCAGCCCCAGCATTTT
.,TRBV19,.,TRBJ2-3,CASRGYGTDTQYF,TGTGCCAGCCGCGGCTACGGCACAGATACGCAGTATTTT
.,TRBV2,.,TRBJ1-1,CASSVGRAFF,TGTGCCAGCAGTGTGGGGCGGGCTTTCTTT
.,TRBV5-1,TRBD1,TRBJ1-2,CASSLAGQGYTYGYTF,TGCGCCAGCAGCTTGGCTGGACAGGGGTATACCTATGGCTACACCTTC
.,TRBV27,TRBD1,TRBJ2-7,CASSLDRGYEQYF,TGTGCCAGCAGTTTGGACAGGGGGTACGAGCAGTACTTC
.,TRBV6-4,TRBD2,TRBJ2-3,CASSPGTSGTDTQYF,TGTGCCAGCAGCCCCGGGACTAGCGGCACAGATACGCAGTATTTT
.,TRBV6-1,.,TRBJ2-5,CASSEQAETQYF,TGTGCCAGCAGCGAACAGGCCGAGACCCAGTACTTC
.,TRBV4-2,.,TRBJ2-7,CASSQRHFSYEQYF,TGTGCCAGCAGCCAGAGACACTTCTCCTACGAGCAGTACTTC
.,TRBV28,.,TRBJ2-7,CASSLSTYEQYF,TGTGCCAGCAGTCTGTCTACCTACGAGCAGTACTTC
.,TRBV9,TRBD1,TRBJ2-3,CASSLQQGAGDTQYF,TGTGCCAGCAGCCTTCAACAGGGGGCAGGCGATACGCAGTATTTT
.,TRBV2,TRBD1,TRBJ1-4,CASKRQGREKLFF,TGTGCCAGCAAAAGACAGGGTCGGGAAAAACTGTTTTTT
.,TRBV5-1,.,TRBJ2-3,CASSLGGQGWADTQYF,TGCGCCAGCAGCTTGGGGGGCCAGGGGTGGGCAGATACGCAGTATTTT
few,TRBV4-2,.,TRBJ2-7,CASSQETGDGTYEQYF,TGTGCCAGCAGCCAAGAGACCGGGGATGGGACCTACGAGCAGTACTTC
.,TRBV27,TRBD1,TRBJ1-5,CASKDNRDRFFSNQPQHF,TGTGCCAGCAAAGATAACCGGGACAGGTTCTTTAGCAATCAGCCCCAGCATTTT
few,TRBV15,TRBD1,TRBJ1-4,CATSRGLDRGRRGNEKLFF,TGTGCCACCAGCAGAGGTTTGGACAGGGGGCGCCGAGGTAATGAAAAACTGTTTTTT
.,TRBV30,TRBD2,TRBJ2-5,CAWTRLAGAETQYF,TGTGCCTGGACCCGACTAGCGGGAGCCGAGACCCAGTACTTC
.,TRBV10-3,.,TRBJ2-5,CAISSSGTREETQYF,TGTGCCATCAGTTCTTCCGGGACAAGGGAAGAGACCCAGTACTTC
.,TRBV6-6,TRBD1,TRBJ2-1,CASSHPGQGYNEQFF,TGTGCCAGCAGTCACCCGGGACAGGGCTACAATGAGCAGTTCTTC
.,TRBV19,.,TRBJ2-7,CASSIGGSEQYF,TGTGCCAGTAGTATAGGTGGGAGCGAGCAGTACTTC
.,TRBV6-1,TRBD1,TRBJ2-5,CASSGQGRAGRETQYF,TGTGCCAGCAGTGGACAGGGGCGGGCGGGTAGAGAGACCCAGTACTTC
few,TRBV18,.,TRBJ2-3,CASSRYGDTQYF,TGTGCCAGCTCACGGTACGGTGATACGCAGTATTTT
.,TRBV28,TRBD1,TRBJ1-3,CASSSTGGVNGNTIYF,TGTGCCAGCAGTTCGACAGGGGGCGTTAATGGAAACACCATATATTTT
.,TRBV2,.,TRBJ1-2,CASSEDSNGYTF,TGTGCCAGCAGTGAAGATTCCAATGGCTACACCTTC
.,TRBV30,TRBD1,TRBJ2-7,CASGQGAYEQYF,TGTGCCTCCGGACAGGGAGCATACGAGCAGTACTTC
once,TRBV29-1,.,TRBJ2-7,CSVESSSYEQYF,TGCAGCGTTGAGTCTAGCAGCTACGAGCAGTACTTC
.,TRBV30,TRBD1,TRBJ2-7,CACVPGQAPFYSYEQYF,TGTGCCTGCGTCCCGGGACAGGCACCTTTTTACTCCTACGAGCAGTACTTC
.,TRBV7-2,.,TRBJ2-5,CASSSRGRLETQYF,TGTGCCAGCAGCTCCAGGGGACGGTTAGAGACCCAGTACTTC
.,TRBV19,.,TRBJ2-5,CASSPAGDQQETQYF,TGTGCCAGTAGTCCGGCAGGGGACCAACAAGAGACCCAGTACTTC
.,TRBV11-2,TRBD2,TRBJ2-1,CASSLGEGNYNEQFF,TGTGCCAGCAGCTTAGGGGAGGGGAATTACAATGAGCAGTTCTTC
.,TRBV5-5,.,TRBJ2-3,CASSLRGLGTDTQYF,TGTGCCAGCAGCCTGCGGGGTCTCGGTACAGATACGCAGTATTTT
.,TRBV29-1,.,TRBJ2-1,CSVDQARSYNEQFF,TGCAGCGTTGACCAGGCCCGCTCCTACAATGAGCAGTTCTTC
.,TRBV10-1,.,TRBJ1-1,CASRQATNTEAFF,TGCGCCAGCAGGCAGGCTACGAACACTGAAGCTTTCTTT
.,TRBV5-4,.,TRBJ2-5,CASSFSGEQETQYF,TGTGCCAGCAGCTTCTCGGGAGAGCAAGAGACCCAGTACTTC
.,TRBV18,TRBD2,TRBJ2-7,CASSPGTSGTYEQYF,TGTGCCAGCTCACCCGGGACTAGCGGTACCTACGAGCAGTACTTC
.,TRBV10-2,.,TRBJ1-1,CASMPRNTEAFF,TGCGCCAGCATGCCGAGGAACACTGAAGCTTTCTTT
.,TRBV5-1,TRBD2,TRBJ2-1,CASSLVTSGSNEQFF,TGCGCCAGCAGCTTGGTCACTAGCGGGAGTAATGAGCAGTTCTTC
.,TRBV10-3,TRBD2,TRBJ2-5,CAISESVRLAGVETQYF,TGTGCCATCAGTGAATCGGTTAGACTAGCGGGAGTCGAGACCCAGTACTTC
.,TRBV28,.,TRBJ1-1,CASCPGYFTEAFF,TGTGCCAGCTGCCCGGGTTATTTCACTGAAGCTTTCTTT
.,TRBV7-9,.,TRBJ1-1,CASSTGVMNTEAFF,TGTGCCAGCAGCACCGGAGTCATGAACACTGAAGCTTTCTTT
.,TRBV6-1,TRBD2,TRBJ2-2,CASSGLAGGVSTGELFF,TGTGCCAGCAGTGGTTTAGCGGGAGGGGTAAGCACCGGGGAGCTGTTTTTT
few,TRBV7-9,.,TRBJ2-2,CASSLGADTGELFF,TGTGCCAGCAGCTTGGGGGCTGACACCGGGGAGCTGTTTTTT
.,TRBV7-9,.,TRBJ2-1,CASSPVDKDNEQFF,TGTGCCAGCAGCCCAGTAGACAAGGACAATGAGCAGTTCTTC
once,TRBV9,.,TRBJ2-3,CASSVVETGALGTQYF,TGTGCCAGCAGCGTAGTTGAGACAGGCGCCCTGGGTACGCAGTATTTT
.,TRBV4-1,TRBD1,TRBJ2-7,CASSQGQGNLYEQYF,TGCGCCAGCAGCCAAGGACAGGGAAACCTCTACGAGCAGTACTTC
.,TRBV5-4,TRBD1,TRBJ1-6,CASSPDDRGLNSPLHF,TGTGCCAGCAGCCCGGACGACAGGGGGCTTAATTCACCCCTCCACTTT
.,TRBV28,TRBD1,TRBJ1-1,CASGTVGTEAFF,TGTGCCAGCGGGACAGTAGGTACTGAAGCTTTCTTT
.,TRBV19,.,TRBJ2-3,CASRLPGGNEDTQYF,TGTGCCAGTAGGTTACCGGGGGGCAACGAAGATACGCAGTATTTT
.,TRBV28,.,TRBJ1-1,CASRSVNTEAFF,TGTGCCAGCAGGTCGGTGAACACTGAAGCTTTCTTT
.,TRBV10-1,.,TRBJ2-3,CASSPGADTQYF,TGCGCCAGCAGCCCCGGGGCAGATACGCAGTATTTT
.,TRBV25-1,TRBD2,TRBJ2-1,CASSESGRPYNEQFF,TGTGCCAGCAGTGAAAGCGGGAGGCCCTACAATGAGCAGTTCTTC
.,TRBV28,.,TRBJ1-2,CASRMAGLQTYGYTF,TGTGCCAGCAGAATGGCGGGACTCCAAACTTATGGCTACACCTTC